The 10 T cell receptor beta chains below were found in one sample sequenced in a study of T cells in women clearing cervical HPV infection. Produced via immunoSEQ multiplex PCR; TCRdb's table is partial and in-frame only. Recorded for this sample: 30,000 to 35,000 clones. The source material was blood buffy coat. The receptors were sampled from a woman aged 18 to 75 with a cervical HPV16 infection that either progressed to CIN3+ or cleared (not recorded which).

Points on this clone: The missing CDR3 end, 3 residues past where the read stops, is filled in from the germline J gene. The V gene is TRBV6-1, the J gene TRBJ2-7; TRBD2 is a possible D gene (6 bases). This CDR3 is built from 15 residues. CDR1 is MNHNS, CDR2 SASEGT, per germline. Trimming cost V 1 base and J 3 bases, with 13 bases left between them. The covered CDR3 bases are TGTGCCAGCAGTGAAGTTCCGGCGGGAAACTACGAG. It is translated as CASSEVPAGNYE. The CDR3 as a whole reads CASSEVPAGNYEQYF.

A word on this clone: The DNA ends 3 residues before the CDR3 does, and the rest of the CDR3 is filled in from the germline J gene. The chain links TRBV2 to TRBJ2-7; 9 bases agree with TRBD1. CDR1 is SNHLY, CDR2 FYNNEI, per germline. The V segment lost 8 bases and the J segment 1 base; nucleotides outside the gene matches: 6. This CDR3 spans 14 amino acids. Incomplete CDR3 DNA: TGTGCCAGCGCCCGGGACAGGGTTTCCTACGAG. Translated: CASARDRVSYE. The full CDR3 is CASARDRVSYEQYF.

Of note for this clone: The missing CDR3 end, 3 residues past where the read stops, is filled in from the germline J gene. The chain has TRBV5-5 and TRBJ2-7; a weak D match, TRBD2 (6 bases). Germline loops: CDR1 SGHKS, CDR2 YYEKEE (reference sequence). This CDR3 region has 14 residues. Trimming took 4 bases from V and 0 from J, leaving 11 bases between them. The CDR3 loop reads CASSRDSNSYEQYF. Partial CDR3 DNA: TGTGCCAGCAGCCGGGACTCAAACTCCTACGAG. Full variable domain (remainder filled in from reference TRBV5-5 and TRBJ2-7): DAGVTQSPTHLIKTRGQQVTLRCSPISGHKSVSWYQQVLGQGPQFIFQYYEKEERGRGNFPDRFSARQFPNYSSELNVNALLLGDSALYLCASSRDSNSYEQYFGPGTRLTVT.

About this clone: The read falls 3 residues short of the CDR3 end, and the missing part is taken from the germline J gene. This chain connects TRBV5-4 to TRBJ1-6; no definite D call. Germline-derived CDR1 and CDR2 are SGHNT and YYREEE (reference sequence). V lost 2 bases and J lost 8, with 17 bases in between. The CDR3 has 16 amino acids. The CDR3 loop is CASSLSSPGWDSPLHF. The sequenced part of the CDR3 DNA is TGTGCCAGCAGCTTAAGTTCTCCAGGATGGGATTCACCC. Together with reference TRBV5-4 and TRBJ1-6, the CDR3 gives the full variable domain: ETGVTQSPTHLIKTRGQQVTLRCSSQSGHNTVSWYQQALGQGPQFIFQYYREEENGRGNFPPRFSGLQFPNYSSELNVNALELDDSALYLCASSLSSPGWDSPLHFGNGTRLTVT.

As to this clone: The read ends 3 residues before the CDR3 terminus; that terminus is restored from the germline J gene. The gene calls are TRBV6-1 and TRBJ1-1, with no clear D. This CDR3 spans 13 amino acids. Per germline, CDR1 MNHNS and CDR2 SASEGT. CDR3 in amino acids: CASSERRLAQAFF. The sequenced part of the CDR3 DNA is TGTGCCAGCAGTGAACGTCGCCTGGCCCAA.

In the case of this clone: One end of the junction does not line up with germline, which may come from a read error. The read stops 3 residues short of the end of the CDR3; the missing end is completed from the germline J gene. The chain links TRBV5-4 to TRBJ2-1; TRBD1 is a possible D gene (6 bases). The CDR3 contains 14 residues. Germline CDR1 is SGHNT and CDR2 is YYREEE (reference sequence). The CDR3 bases that were read are TGTGCCAGCAGTTTGGGGGCAGGGTACAATGAG. Encoded protein: CASSLGAGYNE. The CDR3 in full is CASSLGAGYNEQFF.

Regarding this clone: Coverage ceases 3 residues before the CDR3 finishes, and the germline J gene fills in the end. The genes are TRBV20-1 and TRBJ2-7, with 8 bases lining up with TRBD1. This CDR3 spans 12 amino acids. Trimming removed 6 bases from V and 5 bases from J; junction bases left unmatched: 6. Looked up from germline, CDR1 is DFQATT and CDR2 is SNEGSKA (reference sequence). CDR3: CSARQGADEQYF. The CDR3 DNA, read in part, is TGCAGTGCCAGGCAGGGGGCCGACGAG.

As regards this clone: The sequence runs out 3 residues before the end of the CDR3; the remainder is reconstructed from the germline J gene. This chain joins TRBV7-7 and TRBJ2-1; perhaps TRBD2 as D (5 bases). The CDR3 contains 17 residues. The ends were cut back, 5 bases at V and 3 bases at J, with 20 bases in the middle. Looked up from germline, CDR1 is SSHAT and CDR2 is FNYEAQ (reference sequence). This chain's CDR3 is CASSPTTAATSYNEQFF. The covered CDR3 bases are TGTGCCAGCAGCCCGACAACAGCGGCAACAAGCTACAATGAG.

In regard to this clone: The missing CDR3 end, 3 residues past where the read stops, is filled in from the germline J gene. This chain uses TRBV6-2 or TRBV6-3 with TRBJ2-1, with 11 nucleotides matching TRBD2. This CDR3 has 16 residues. Losses at the gene ends were 2 bases for V and 7 bases for J; bases not matched to a gene: 7. Germline assignment: CDR1 MNHEY and CDR2 SVGEGT. CDR3 DNA (partial): TGTGCCAGCAGTTACCGTAGCGGGAGGGCCTGGAATGAG. Translation: CASSYRSGRAWNE. The whole CDR3 protein reads CASSYRSGRAWNEQFF.

To note about this clone: The read gets to within 3 residues of the CDR3 end, and the germline J gene fills in the rest. V gene TRBV5-6 combines with J gene TRBJ1-4, with 8 bases matching TRBD1. The CDR3 has 14 amino acids. Germline V gene sequence: CDR1 SGHDT, CDR2 YYEEEE. V gave up 1 base and J gave up 8 bases; unmatched junction bases: 4. The sequenced part of the CDR3 DNA is TGTGCCAGCAGCTTGCCGACAGGGGAGGAAAAA. Translated: CASSLPTGEEK. The whole CDR3 is CASSLPTGEEKLFF. Combining the CDR3 with reference TRBV5-6 and TRBJ1-4 gives the whole variable domain DAGVTQSPTHLIKTRGQQVTLRCSPKSGHDTVSWYQQALGQGPQFIFQYYEEEERQRGNFPDRFSGHQFPNYSSELNVNALLLGDSALYLCASSLPTGEEKLFFGSGTQLSVL.